This is a list of T cell receptor beta chains from one sample in a study of cytomegalovirus exposure and HLA in healthy donors. Profiling relied on immunoSEQ multiplex PCR, and the TCRdb table lists in-frame clones only, not all of them. The repertoire consists of 160,000 or so clones, with about 79% occurring once and the leading ten covering 6.3%. Sequencing was done on a sample of PBMCs. The receptors were sampled from a man aged 35 to 55 in good health and CMV-seropositive. The CDR3 runs from the conserved cysteine through the conserved F or W. A D gene is named only where the DNA matches it firmly. Only part of the rows carry a size: once, few, many, or a class if the clone is expanded.

V: TRBV7-2
size: NA
J: TRBJ2-5
D: TRBD2
DNA: TGTGCCAGCAGCTTACAGGGCGGGAGGCGGGAGACCCAGTACTTC
CDR3: CASSLQGGRRETQYF

V: TRBV29-1
size: NA
J: TRBJ1-2
D: TRBD1
DNA: TGCAGCGGCTCGGGACAGAACTATGGCTACACCTTC
CDR3: CSGSGQNYGYTF

V: TRBV10-3
size: NA
J: TRBJ2-5
D: NA
DNA: TGTGCCACTCGACAGGCTCAAGAGACCCAGTACTTC
CDR3: CATRQAQETQYF

V: TRBV19
size: few
J: TRBJ2-1
D: NA
DNA: TGTGCCAGTAGCCACCCCGCCGGGACACCAAGTTACAATGAGCAGTTCTTC
CDR3: CASSHPAGTPSYNEQFF

V: TRBV19
size: NA
J: TRBJ2-5
D: TRBD2
DNA: TGTGCCAGTAGACTAGCGGGAGGAGAGACCCAGTACTTC
CDR3: CASRLAGGETQYF

V: TRBV5-1
size: NA
J: TRBJ1-2
D: TRBD1
DNA: TGCGCCAGCAGCTTACAGGGGGACTATGGCTACACCTTC
CDR3: CASSLQGDYGYTF

V: TRBV11-2
size: NA
J: TRBJ1-1
D: NA
DNA: TGTGCCAGCAGCTTAGAACGTTGGCAAACGAACACTGAAGCTTTCTTT
CDR3: CASSLERWQTNTEAFF

V: TRBV27
size: NA
J: TRBJ2-7
D: NA
DNA: TGTGCCAGCAGTTTTTCCAGCGTAGGCCACGAGCAGTACTTC
CDR3: CASSFSSVGHEQYF

V: TRBV28
size: NA
J: TRBJ2-2
D: TRBD1
DNA: TGTGCCAGCAGTTCAACAGGGGACGCCGGGGAGCTGTTTTTT
CDR3: CASSSTGDAGELFF

V: TRBV10-2
size: NA
J: TRBJ1-1
D: TRBD1
DNA: TGCGCCAGCAGTGGTGGGACAGCGAACACTGAAGCTTTCTTT
CDR3: CASSGGTANTEAFF

V: TRBV29-1
size: NA
J: TRBJ1-1
D: TRBD1
DNA: TGCAGCGTTGAAGAACAGGGGGACACTGAAGCTTTCTTT
CDR3: CSVEEQGDTEAFF

V: TRBV30
size: NA
J: TRBJ1-1
D: NA
DNA: TGTGCCTGGAGCGTAGCCTTTATGAACACTGAAGCTTTCTTT
CDR3: CAWSVAFMNTEAFF

V: TRBV5-1
size: NA
J: TRBJ2-1
D: TRBD2
DNA: TGCGCCAGCAGGGATGGGCTAGCGGGAGGTATTGAGCAGTTCTTC
CDR3: CASRDGLAGGIEQFF

V: TRBV7-3
size: NA
J: TRBJ2-1
D: NA
DNA: TGTGCCAGCAGCTTAGAGACTAGTGAGCAGTTCTTC
CDR3: CASSLETSEQFF

V: TRBV19
size: NA
J: TRBJ2-1
D: TRBD2
DNA: TGTGCCAGTAGTATCTCTAGGACTAGCGGAATCAATGAGCAGTTCTTC
CDR3: CASSISRTSGINEQFF

V: TRBV5-1
size: few
J: TRBJ2-3
D: TRBD1
DNA: TGCGCCAGCAGCTTCCGGGACAGGGGACCAGATACGCAGTATTTT
CDR3: CASSFRDRGPDTQYF

V: TRBV4-1
size: NA
J: TRBJ1-4
D: TRBD1
DNA: TGCGCCAGCAGCCAGAGGGGGGACAGTGCAACTAATGAAAAACTGTTTTTT
CDR3: CASSQRGDSATNEKLFF

V: TRBV5-1
size: NA
J: TRBJ2-3
D: NA
DNA: TGCGCCAGCAGCTCCTTAAACAGGGGCACAGATACGCAGTATTTT
CDR3: CASSSLNRGTDTQYF

V: TRBV5-1
size: NA
J: TRBJ2-3
D: NA
DNA: TGCGCCAGCAGCCATGCCGGGAGCCGTGTCGGCACAGATACGCAGTATTTT
CDR3: CASSHAGSRVGTDTQYF

V: TRBV19
size: NA
J: TRBJ1-5
D: TRBD1
DNA: TGTGCCAGTAGCCCTCGTCCTGGGACAGGGGGGTCTAGCAATCAGCCCCAGCATTTT
CDR3: CASSPRPGTGGSSNQPQHF

V: TRBV5-4
size: NA
J: TRBJ1-1
D: NA
DNA: TGTGCCAGCAGTATACAGAGGAACACTGAAGCTTTCTTT
CDR3: CASSIQRNTEAFF

V: TRBV4-1
size: NA
J: TRBJ2-7
D: TRBD1
DNA: TGCGCCAGCAGCAAACAGGGGACATCTACCTCCTACGAGCAGTACTTC
CDR3: CASSKQGTSTSYEQYF

V: TRBV9
size: NA
J: TRBJ1-1
D: TRBD1
DNA: TGTGCCAGCGCCAGACAGGGGGCCGGGCTGAGCACTGAAGCTTTCTTT
CDR3: CASARQGAGLSTEAFF

V: TRBV30
size: NA
J: TRBJ2-3
D: NA
DNA: TGTGCCTGGAGTGTACAGGGCTGGGGTGATACGCAGTATTTT
CDR3: CAWSVQGWGDTQYF

V: TRBV10-3
size: NA
J: TRBJ2-3
D: TRBD1
DNA: TGTGCCATCAGATTACAGGGGAGCACAGATACGCAGTATTTT
CDR3: CAIRLQGSTDTQYF

V: TRBV6-5
size: NA
J: TRBJ1-2
D: TRBD1
DNA: TGTGCCAGCAGTAGCGGACAGGGAATTGGCTACACCTTC
CDR3: CASSSGQGIGYTF

V: TRBV7-3
size: NA
J: TRBJ2-5
D: NA
DNA: TGTGCCAGCAGCTTAACCCAGGGTTTGCAAGAGACCCAGTACTTC
CDR3: CASSLTQGLQETQYF

V: TRBV7-2
size: few
J: TRBJ2-7
D: NA
DNA: TGTGCCAGCAGCCAAGGGGGGGCGGGAGTCCACGAGCAGTACTTC
CDR3: CASSQGGAGVHEQYF

V: TRBV5-1
size: NA
J: TRBJ2-1
D: TRBD2
DNA: TGCGCCAGCAGCTTGGTTGCGGGAGTCACCTACAATGAGCAGTTCTTC
CDR3: CASSLVAGVTYNEQFF

V: TRBV4-1
size: few
J: TRBJ1-4
D: TRBD1
DNA: TGCGCCAGCAGCCAAGGGGACAGGGGGCGAGAAAAACTGTTTTTT
CDR3: CASSQGDRGREKLFF

V: TRBV27
size: NA
J: TRBJ2-2
D: TRBD2
DNA: TGTGCCAGCAGTTCTTGGGGAGGGAAGACCGGGGAGCTGTTTTTT
CDR3: CASSSWGGKTGELFF

V: TRBV2
size: NA
J: TRBJ2-2
D: NA
DNA: TGTGCCAGCAGTGGTCTGGCGGTGAGCGCCGGGGAGCTGTTTTTT
CDR3: CASSGLAVSAGELFF

V: TRBV7-6
size: NA
J: TRBJ2-1
D: TRBD2
DNA: TGTGCCAGCAGCACGACCGGGACTAGCTTGTACAATGAGCAGTTCTTC
CDR3: CASSTTGTSLYNEQFF

V: TRBV9
size: NA
J: TRBJ1-1
D: NA
DNA: TGTGCCAGCAGCGTAGGAGGGGGTATGAACACTGAAGCTTTCTTT
CDR3: CASSVGGGMNTEAFF

V: TRBV28
size: NA
J: TRBJ1-2
D: NA
DNA: TGTGCCAGCGGCCGGGGGAGGGGCTACACCTTC
CDR3: CASGRGRGYTF

V: TRBV20-1
size: NA
J: TRBJ1-2
D: NA
DNA: TGCAGTGCTAGAGGCGATGGCTACACCTTC
CDR3: CSARGDGYTF

V: TRBV27
size: few
J: TRBJ2-5
D: NA
DNA: TGTGCCAGCAGTTTAAGACCCAGGCGTTGGGAGACCCAGTACTTC
CDR3: CASSLRPRRWETQYF

V: TRBV2
size: few
J: TRBJ2-1
D: TRBD2
DNA: TGTGCCAGCAAACTAGCGGGGGGAAATGTGCAGTTCTTC
CDR3: CASKLAGGNVQFF

V: TRBV7-8
size: NA
J: TRBJ2-7
D: TRBD2
DNA: TGTGCCAGCAGCTTAGCACCACTAGCGGGAGACGCCTACGAGCAGTACTTC
CDR3: CASSLAPLAGDAYEQYF

V: TRBV11-2
size: NA
J: TRBJ2-4
D: NA
DNA: TGTGCCAGCAGCTCGAGGACAGAGGGGGTGGGAAACATTCAGTACTTC
CDR3: CASSSRTEGVGNIQYF

V: TRBV18
size: once
J: TRBJ2-6
D: TRBD1
DNA: TGTGCCAGCTCACCACTCGACAGGGCGGCAGGGGCCAACGTCCTGACTTTC
CDR3: CASSPLDRAAGANVLTF

V: TRBV5-1
size: NA
J: TRBJ2-7
D: NA
DNA: TGCGCCAGCAGCTTGGCCGCTGGGGCAAGAACCTACGAGCAGTACTTC
CDR3: CASSLAAGARTYEQYF